This paragraph reports one T cell receptor beta chain. The CDR3 spans 15 residues. Trimming took 4 bases from V and 0 from J, leaving 12 bases between them. CDR1 and CDR2 (germline): SNHLY, FYNNEI. This entry is derived from a study of cytomegalovirus exposure and HLA in healthy donors. Clones were sequenced by immunoSEQ multiplex PCR, and TCRdb holds only the in-frame ones, with some missing. The sample lists 150,000 or so clones, about 94% occurring once. The source is a man younger than 30 in good health and CMV-seropositive. The chain uses TRBV2 and TRBJ2-5; possible D gene TRBD2, 5 bases. The sample taken for sequencing was PBMCs. The CDR3 region has the DNA TGTGCCAGCAGTGTTGGACTTGGGTACCAAGAGACCCAGTACTTC. Protein: CASSVGLGYQETQYF.